These 21 T cell receptor beta chains were sequenced from one sample in a study of blood T cell repertoires in COVID-19. Profiling relied on immunoSEQ multiplex PCR, and the TCRdb table lists in-frame clones only, not all of them. Of 120,000 to 150,000 clones detected, roughly four fifths appear once; the ten largest clones hold 13% to 15%. Material for sequencing was peripheral blood. These receptor sequences come from a human donor with acute or convalescent COVID-19. The donor label of this sample is uncertain.

This chain joins TRBV7-2 and TRBJ1-1; D not resolved. The germline CDR1 and CDR2 sequences are SGHTA and FQGNSA. The V end lost 5 bases, the J end lost 1 base, and 11 bases lay between the germline ends. This CDR3 comprises 14 residues. The CDR3 nucleotides are TGTGCCAGCAGCCCCCGTACGGGGAACACTGAAGCTTTCTTT. Translating gives CASSPRTGNTEAFF.

The chain has TRBV4-1 and TRBJ1-5; TRBD1 agrees at 9 bases. The CDR3 is 15 residues long. The J segment lost 6 bases and the V segment lost 1 base, leaving 4 bases of the junction unmatched. CDR1 and CDR2 (germline): MGHRA, YSYEKL. For the CDR3, the DNA is TGCGCCAGCAGCCAAGGAGGGACAGGGAGTCAGCCCCAGCATTTT. Translating it yields CASSQGGTGSQPQHF.

This clone was observed a single time. The chain is built from TRBV7-2 and TRBJ2-3, with 12 bases identical to TRBD2. The CDR3 extends over 16 amino acids. Trimming at V came to 5 bases and at J to 1 base, leaving 4 bases not matched to a gene. Looked up from germline, CDR1 is SGHTA and CDR2 is FQGNSA. The CDR3 here is CASSTRTSGGTDTQYF. The CDR3 DNA is TGTGCCAGCAGCACCCGGACTAGCGGGGGCACAGATACGCAGTATTTT.

V and J are TRBV15 and TRBJ1-2; possibly TRBD1 for D (5 bases). Trimming stripped 5 bases from V and 4 bases from J, with 20 bases between. This CDR3 has 16 residues. Germline V CDR1 and CDR2: LNHNV, YYDKDF (reference sequence). The CDR3 DNA is TGTGCCACCAGCGCCGACATACGGAGGGGCGGCTATGGCTACACCTTC. Its protein product is CATSADIRRGGYGYTF.

The gene calls are TRBV19 and TRBJ1-5; D not resolved. V shed 3 bases and J shed 3 bases, with 3 bases lying between them. CDR1 is LNHDA, CDR2 SQIVND, per germline (reference sequence). The CDR3 spans 12 residues. The CDR3 DNA reads as TGTGCCAGTAGTATCAACAATCAGCCCCAGCATTTT. It codes for CASSINNQPQHF.

V is TRBV30 and J is TRBJ1-2; TRBD1 matches at 9 bases. Losses at the gene ends were 0 bases for V and 4 bases for J; bases not matched to a gene: 3. This CDR3 has 14 amino acids. Per the germline V gene, CDR1 is GTSNPN and CDR2 is SVGIG (reference sequence). Written as DNA, the CDR3 is TGTGCCTGGAGTGTACCACAGGGGGCCTATGGCTACACCTTC. Protein sequence: CAWSVPQGAYGYTF.

The chain couples TRBV18 to TRBJ1-5; perhaps TRBD1 as D (6 bases). Germline CDR1 is KGHSH and CDR2 is LQKENI. The CDR3 has 16 amino acids. The germline V and J ends were trimmed by 3 bases and 7 bases, with 19 bases remaining between them. In nucleotides, the CDR3 is TGTGCCAGCTCACCCAACTTGGACAGTCGAGGGCAGCCCCAGCATTTT. This codes for CASSPNLDSRGQPQHF.

J is TRBJ2-5 and V is TRBV5-8; 10 nucleotides agree with TRBD1. There are 15 residues in the CDR3. Germline CDR1 is SGHTS and CDR2 is YDEGEE. The V and J ends lost 4 bases and 4 bases, in that order; junction bases with no gene match: 7. Here the CDR3 reads CASSPRTGGLETQYF. The CDR3 DNA sequence: TGTGCCAGCAGCCCCAGGACAGGGGGGTTAGAGACCCAGTACTTC.

Note on this clone: This sample also contains other DNA sequences that code for the same CDR3. This rearrangement joins TRBV18 to TRBJ2-5; maybe TRBD2 (6 bases). In germline, CDR1 is KGHSH, CDR2 LQKENI. V lost 5 bases to trimming and J lost 5 bases, with 12 bases between them. The CDR3 sequence is 13 residues long. This CDR3 is CASSSDRGETQYF. The DNA of the CDR3 is TGTGCCAGCTCAAGTGACCGGGGGGAGACCCAGTACTTC.

The chain joins TRBV19 to TRBJ1-2, with 7 bases identical to TRBD1. This CDR3 has 16 amino acids. Germline assignment: CDR1 LNHDA and CDR2 SQIVND (reference sequence). J gave up 4 bases and V 1 base, and 9 bases lay outside the gene matches. The CDR3 region has the DNA TGTGCCAGTAGTATAGCCGCGGGACAGCGTCGCTATGGCTACACCTTC. It encodes CASSIAAGQRRYGYTF.

The CDR3 protein is CASSGRTGERSGSGDHFSNYGYTF. In nucleotides, the CDR3 is TGCGCCAGCAGTGGCAGGACAGGCGAAAGGTCGGGGTCGGGGGACCACTTTTCTAACTATGGCTACACCTTC. The chain carries TRBV10-2 and TRBJ1-2; 7 bases match TRBD1. Germline CDR1 reads WSHSY; CDR2 reads SAAADI. J gave up 0 bases and V 4 bases, and 32 bases lay outside the gene matches. The CDR3 consists of 24 residues.

V is TRBV6-1 and J is TRBJ1-3; maybe TRBD1 (6 bases). Germline assignment: CDR1 MNHNS and CDR2 SASEGT. The CDR3 is made up of 15 amino acids. The V end lost 1 base, the J end lost 8 bases, and 15 bases lay between the germline ends. DNA of the CDR3: TGTGCCAGCAGTGAAGTGGGGTTGAAGGGGGACACCATATATTTT. This encodes CASSEVGLKGDTIYF.

The rearrangement links TRBV5-1 to TRBJ2-7, with a possible D match to TRBD1 (8 bases). The CDR3 runs to 14 residues. Germline-derived CDR1 and CDR2 are SGHRS and YFSETQ. Trimming left V 3 bases short and J 4 bases short, with 14 bases between. The CDR3 reads CASSWEGTGYEQYF. CDR3 nucleotides: TGCGCCAGCAGCTGGGAGGGGACAGGATACGAGCAGTACTTC.

The chain couples TRBV7-9 to TRBJ2-5; a possible D gene is TRBD2 (6 bases). Germline assignment: CDR1 SEHNR and CDR2 FQNEAQ (reference sequence). Trimming shortened V by 3 bases and J by 2 bases, and 7 bases separated the two germline ends. This CDR3 has 13 amino acids. The CDR3 DNA reads as TGTGCCAGCAGCTTCGCGGGACAAGAGACCCAGTACTTC. Its translation: CASSFAGQETQYF.

Here the CDR3 reads CAWKTSAGTIGYTF. The CDR3 nucleotides read TGTGCCTGGAAGACATCGGCAGGGACAATTGGCTACACCTTC. The rearrangement links TRBV30 to TRBJ1-2; weak D call: TRBD1 (6 bases). V shed 4 bases and J shed 7 bases, with 19 bases lying between them. This CDR3 contains 14 residues. Germline V gene lookup returns CDR1 GTSNPN and CDR2 SVGIG (reference sequence).

V gene TRBV7-6 combines with J gene TRBJ2-1; 7 bases map to TRBD2. Germline CDR1 and CDR2: SGHVS and FNYEAQ. The CDR3 consists of 16 residues. The ends lost 1 base at V and 4 bases at J; junction bases unmatched: 7. CDR3 protein: CASSLVGGDFYNEQFF. The CDR3 DNA reads as TGTGCCAGCAGCTTAGTGGGGGGGGATTTTTACAATGAGCAGTTCTTC.

The genes are TRBV7-2 and TRBJ1-2; TRBD1 might be the D (6 bases). Germline CDR1 and CDR2: SGHTA and FQGNSA. Trimming took 3 bases from V and 2 from J, leaving 10 bases between them. This CDR3 spans 14 amino acids. This chain's CDR3 is CASSFARGNYGYTF. The CDR3 DNA sequence: TGTGCCAGCAGCTTCGCCAGGGGCAACTATGGCTACACCTTC.

The V gene is TRBV7-2, the J gene TRBJ2-1; D remains unclear. The CDR3 is 16 amino acids. Per germline, CDR1 SGHTA and CDR2 FQGNSA. Trimming removed 3 bases from V and 0 bases from J, with 12 bases in between. CDR3 sequence: CASSFLLPSSYNEQFF. In nucleotides, the CDR3 is TGTGCCAGCAGCTTCCTGCTACCGTCCTCCTACAATGAGCAGTTCTTC.

This clone was observed a handful of times. The J gene is TRBJ1-5, the V gene TRBV6-5; 8 bases are a match to TRBD1. This CDR3 is 14 amino acids long. With V trimmed by 6 bases and J by 2 bases, 3 bases remained unmatched. CDR1 and CDR2 (germline): MNHEY, SVGAGI. The CDR3 DNA sequence: TGTGCCAGCAGCCTGACAGGGGGCAATCAGCCCCAGCATTTT. It encodes CASSLTGGNQPQHF.

The J gene is TRBJ1-6, the V gene TRBV14; no clear D gene. Trimming removed 5 bases from V and 7 bases from J, with 6 bases in between. CDR3 length: 12 residues. Germline CDR1 is SGHDN and CDR2 is FVKESK. Written as DNA, the CDR3 is TGTGCCAGCAGCGCTCAGAATTCACCCCTCCACTTT. Translated: CASSAQNSPLHF. Filled out from reference TRBV14 and TRBJ1-6, the complete variable domain reads EAGVTQFPSHSVIEKGQTVTLRCDPISGHDNLYWYRRVMGKEIKFLLHFVKESKQDESGMPNNRFLAERTGGTYSTLKVQPAELEDSGVYFCASSAQNSPLHFGNGTRLTVT.

This chain uses TRBV7-2 with TRBJ1-1, with 8 nucleotides matching TRBD1. Trimming took 5 bases from V and 4 from J; bases not matched to a gene: 12. CDR3 length equals 16 residues. From germline, CDR1 is SGHTA and CDR2 FQGNSA. CDR3 in amino acids: CASSPRGAGGGTEAFF. CDR3 DNA sequence: TGTGCCAGCAGCCCCCGGGGGGCAGGGGGCGGCACTGAAGCTTTCTTT.